These T cell receptor beta chains were read from a single sample in a study of persistence of HIV-infected CD4 T cells. This table comes from immunoSEQ multiplex PCR, and its TCRdb copy is limited to in-frame clones, with some not included. The sample has about 46,000 clones; about 90% are singletons. Antigen specificity for these receptors is unknown. The sequencing here drew on CD4+ T cells sorted from PBMCs after roughly 18-hour stimulation, taken from a patient who received antiretroviral therapy. Receptors were obtained from an adult woman with HIV who was CMV-seropositive. The CDR3 runs from the conserved cysteine through the conserved F or W. A D gene is named only where the DNA matches it firmly. Rows give clone size only sometimes, using once, few, many, or a class for an expanded clone.

-,-,TRBV12-3/TRBV12-4,TRBJ2-7,TGTGCCAGCAGTTTAGGGCACGAGCAGTACTTC,CASSLGHEQYF
-,-,TRBV7-8,TRBJ2-5,TGTGCCAGCAGCTCCTATTTTATGTACCAAGAGACCCAGTACTTC,CASSSYFMYQETQYF
TRBD1,-,TRBV25-1,TRBJ1-1,TGTGCCAGCACTTACAGGGGGCGGGTCCTAATGAACACTGAAGCTTTCTTT,CASTYRGRVLMNTEAFF
TRBD1,few,TRBV19,TRBJ2-7,TGTGCCAGTAGCATTCCGGCCGGGACAGGACCCTACGAGCAGTACTTC,CASSIPAGTGPYEQYF
-,-,TRBV5-4,TRBJ1-3,TGTGCCAGCAGCTTGGCAGGCTCTGGAAACACCATATATTTT,CASSLAGSGNTIYF
-,-,TRBV10-1,TRBJ1-2,TGCGCCAGCAGCCCGGGACATGGAGTGGATGGCTACACCTTC,CASSPGHGVDGYTF
-,once,TRBV2,TRBJ1-1,TGTGCCAGCAGCGTCCCGGGCCCATGGGGCGCAGCTTTCTTT,CASSVPGPWGAAFF
-,-,TRBV9,TRBJ1-2,TGTGCCAGCAGCCCACCTCAGGGCAGGGGAGGAGGTGGCTACACCTTC,CASSPPQGRGGGGYTF
TRBD1,-,TRBV5-1,TRBJ1-1,TGCGCCAGTTCGATTTCAGGGGGGGCTGAAGCTTTCTTT,CASSISGGAEAFF
-,medium-sized,TRBV2,TRBJ2-5,TGTGCCAGCACCGTGGATCAGCGCGAGACCCAGTACTTC,CASTVDQRETQYF